Listed below are T cell receptor beta chains from one sample, sequenced in a study of T cells in Graves' hyperthyroidism and ophthalmopathy. MiXCR was run by TCRdb on the multiplex PCR reads, yielding one entry per CDR3 protein. Of roughly 530,000 distinct CDR3 sequences in the sample, more than 15% were seen once. The material sequenced was blood. The receptors shown here come from a woman aged 18-29 years with Graves' ophthalmopathy. Both conserved end residues are part of each CDR3. Each record gives: V gene, D gene, J gene, clone size, CDR3 protein, CDR3 DNA. A D gene is named only where the DNA matches it firmly. Clone size, where shown, is once, few, many, or a class for clones that have expanded.

V gene: TRBV13; D gene: TRBD1; J gene: TRBJ2-1; clone size: many; CDR3 protein: CASSLAGTGPEQFF; CDR3 DNA: TGTGCCAGCAGCCTAGCTGGGACAGGGCCTGAGCAGTTCTTC
V gene: TRBV6-1; D gene: NA; J gene: TRBJ2-1; clone size: few; CDR3 protein: CASSEFSFNEQFF; CDR3 DNA: TGTGCCAGCAGTGAATTTAGCTTCAATGAGCAGTTCTTC
V gene: TRBV5-1; D gene: TRBD2; J gene: TRBJ2-1; clone size: NA; CDR3 protein: CASSPAGTSDEQFF; CDR3 DNA: TGCGCCAGCAGCCCGGCCGGGACTAGCGATGAGCAGTTCTTC
V gene: TRBV20-1; D gene: TRBD2; J gene: TRBJ2-2; clone size: few; CDR3 protein: CSANLAGGTNTGELFF; CDR3 DNA: TGCAGTGCTAACTTAGCGGGAGGGACGAACACCGGGGAGCTGTTTTTT
V gene: TRBV12-3/TRBV12-4; D gene: NA; J gene: TRBJ1-2; clone size: many; CDR3 protein: CASSLSEGWVYGYTF; CDR3 DNA: TGTGCCAGCAGTTTGTCTGAGGGGTGGGTATATGGCTACACCTTC
V gene: TRBV10-3; D gene: NA; J gene: TRBJ2-7; clone size: NA; CDR3 protein: CAISVKRVSYEQYF; CDR3 DNA: TGTGCCATCAGTGTAAAACGGGTCTCCTACGAGCAGTACTTC
V gene: TRBV2; D gene: NA; J gene: TRBJ1-1; clone size: many; CDR3 protein: CASSEERGGNTEAFF; CDR3 DNA: TGTGCCAGCAGTGAAGAACGCGGCGGGAACACTGAAGCTTTCTTT
V gene: TRBV10-3; D gene: TRBD2; J gene: TRBJ2-7; clone size: few; CDR3 protein: CAIASGGPYEQYF; CDR3 DNA: TGTGCCATCGCTAGCGGGGGGCCCTACGAGCAGTACTTC
V gene: TRBV7-6; D gene: NA; J gene: TRBJ2-6; clone size: few; CDR3 protein: CASSQRTSSSGANVLTF; CDR3 DNA: TGTGCCAGCAGCCAAAGGACCTCTAGCTCTGGGGCCAACGTCCTGACTTTC
V gene: TRBV3-1; D gene: TRBD2; J gene: TRBJ2-1; clone size: many; CDR3 protein: CASSQGLADNEQFF; CDR3 DNA: TGTGCCAGCAGCCAAGGACTAGCGGACAATGAGCAGTTCTTC
V gene: TRBV3-1; D gene: TRBD2; J gene: TRBJ2-3; clone size: NA; CDR3 protein: CASSQVKLAGGTDTQYF; CDR3 DNA: TGTGCCAGCAGCCAAGTTAAACTAGCGGGAGGCACAGATACGCAGTATTTT
V gene: TRBV5-5; D gene: NA; J gene: TRBJ2-5; clone size: many; CDR3 protein: CASSLEPQETQYF; CDR3 DNA: TGTGCCAGCAGCTTGGAACCCCAAGAGACCCAGTACTTC
V gene: TRBV13; D gene: NA; J gene: TRBJ2-5; clone size: NA; CDR3 protein: CASSLGGVEETQYF; CDR3 DNA: TGTGCCAGCAGCTTAGGAGGCGTTGAAGAGACCCAGTACTTC
V gene: TRBV28; D gene: NA; J gene: TRBJ2-7; clone size: few; CDR3 protein: CASSFGRNYEQYF; CDR3 DNA: TGTGCCAGCAGTTTTGGGAGGAACTACGAGCAGTACTTC
V gene: TRBV6-1; D gene: TRBD2; J gene: TRBJ2-1; clone size: many; CDR3 protein: CASSVREGPNEQFF; CDR3 DNA: TGTGCCAGCAGCGTGCGGGAGGGCCCAAATGAGCAGTTCTTC
V gene: TRBV12-3/TRBV12-4; D gene: NA; J gene: TRBJ2-2; clone size: many; CDR3 protein: CASSLTYGAGELFF; CDR3 DNA: TGTGCCAGCAGTTTAACTTACGGGGCCGGGGAGCTGTTTTTT
V gene: TRBV7-9; D gene: NA; J gene: TRBJ1-1; clone size: many; CDR3 protein: CASSPGTITEAFF; CDR3 DNA: TGTGCCAGCAGCCCTGGGACGATCACTGAAGCTTTCTTT
V gene: TRBV9; D gene: NA; J gene: TRBJ1-1; clone size: NA; CDR3 protein: CASGVDGSSESGAFF; CDR3 DNA: TGTGCCAGCGGCGTAGACGGCTCGTCTGAATCCGGCGCTTTCTTT
V gene: TRBV15; D gene: NA; J gene: TRBJ2-5; clone size: NA; CDR3 protein: CATSSMIGTETQYF; CDR3 DNA: TGTGCCACCAGCAGTATGATCGGGACGGAGACCCAGTACTTC
V gene: TRBV7-6; D gene: NA; J gene: TRBJ1-6; clone size: few; CDR3 protein: CASSLAQAENSPLHF; CDR3 DNA: TGTGCCAGCAGCTTAGCGCAGGCGGAAAATTCACCCCTCCACTTT
V gene: TRBV6-5; D gene: TRBD1; J gene: TRBJ2-1; clone size: many; CDR3 protein: CASSYSAGGTSEQFF; CDR3 DNA: TGTGCCAGCAGTTACTCGGCAGGGGGAACCTCTGAGCAGTTCTTC
V gene: TRBV19; D gene: NA; J gene: TRBJ1-2; clone size: NA; CDR3 protein: CASSIRAYDNYGYTF; CDR3 DNA: TGTGCCAGTAGTATCAGGGCCTACGATAACTATGGCTACACCTTC
V gene: TRBV7-9; D gene: NA; J gene: TRBJ2-1; clone size: NA; CDR3 protein: CASSLSYLGERDNEQFF; CDR3 DNA: TGTGCCAGCAGCTTGTCTTACTTGGGAGAGCGGGACAATGAGCAGTTCTTC
V gene: TRBV12-3/TRBV12-4; D gene: NA; J gene: TRBJ1-2; clone size: many; CDR3 protein: CASSSKARGYGYTF; CDR3 DNA: TGTGCCAGCAGTTCTAAAGCGAGGGGCTATGGCTACACCTTC
V gene: TRBV19; D gene: NA; J gene: TRBJ1-1; clone size: few; CDR3 protein: CASSKDRVLNTEAFF; CDR3 DNA: TGTGCCAGTAGTAAGGACAGAGTATTGAACACTGAAGCTTTCTTT
V gene: TRBV7-9; D gene: TRBD1; J gene: TRBJ2-3; clone size: many; CDR3 protein: CASSPRQGARTDTQYF; CDR3 DNA: TGTGCCAGCAGCCCCCGACAGGGGGCGCGCACAGATACGCAGTATTTT
V gene: TRBV11-2; D gene: TRBD1; J gene: TRBJ2-7; clone size: NA; CDR3 protein: CASRWDSSYEQYF; CDR3 DNA: TGTGCCAGCCGCTGGGACAGCTCCTACGAGCAGTACTTC
V gene: TRBV7-3; D gene: TRBD1; J gene: TRBJ1-5; clone size: NA; CDR3 protein: CACSRDRGSNQPQHF; CDR3 DNA: TGTGCCTGCAGTCGGGACAGGGGTAGCAATCAGCCCCAGCATTTT
V gene: TRBV11-3; D gene: TRBD2; J gene: TRBJ2-3; clone size: few; CDR3 protein: CASSLKRGTDTQYF; CDR3 DNA: TGTGCCAGCAGCTTAAAGCGGGGGACAGATACGCAGTATTTT
V gene: TRBV28; D gene: NA; J gene: TRBJ1-2; clone size: many; CDR3 protein: CASRGKGGYTF; CDR3 DNA: TGTGCCTCCAGGGGTAAGGGTGGCTACACCTTC
V gene: TRBV28; D gene: TRBD1; J gene: TRBJ2-7; clone size: many; CDR3 protein: CASSFQDRDYEQYF; CDR3 DNA: TGTGCCAGCAGTTTCCAGGACAGGGATTACGAGCAGTACTTC
V gene: TRBV11-2; D gene: NA; J gene: TRBJ1-1; clone size: many; CDR3 protein: CASSYRRLTEAFF; CDR3 DNA: TGTGCCAGCAGCTACCGGCGGCTCACTGAAGCTTTCTTT
V gene: TRBV6-1; D gene: NA; J gene: TRBJ2-1; clone size: many; CDR3 protein: CASRTLRGSSYNEQFF; CDR3 DNA: TGTGCCAGCAGAACCCTGAGGGGGAGCTCCTACAATGAGCAGTTCTTC
V gene: TRBV10-3; D gene: NA; J gene: TRBJ2-1; clone size: many; CDR3 protein: CAISAAKLDVKITLEQFF; CDR3 DNA: TGTGCCATCAGTGCGGCCAAATTAGACGTCAAGATAACGCTTGAGCAGTTCTTC
V gene: TRBV3-2; D gene: NA; J gene: TRBJ2-5; clone size: many; CDR3 protein: CASSPLGEGEETQYF; CDR3 DNA: TGTGCCAGCAGCCCTCTGGGAGAAGGGGAAGAGACCCAGTACTTC
V gene: TRBV27; D gene: NA; J gene: TRBJ1-1; clone size: many; CDR3 protein: CASSLKPGLRMNTEAFF; CDR3 DNA: TGTGCCAGCAGTCTAAAGCCGGGACTGCGAATGAACACTGAAGCTTTCTTT
V gene: TRBV30; D gene: TRBD1; J gene: TRBJ1-6; clone size: NA; CDR3 protein: CAWRIRTGGNSPLHF; CDR3 DNA: TGTGCCTGGAGAATTCGGACAGGGGGCAATTCACCCCTCCACTTT
V gene: TRBV19; D gene: NA; J gene: TRBJ2-7; clone size: NA; CDR3 protein: CASSIVLGSEQYF; CDR3 DNA: TGTGCCAGTAGTATAGTGCTGGGGAGCGAGCAGTACTTC
V gene: TRBV7-9; D gene: TRBD1; J gene: TRBJ1-1; clone size: NA; CDR3 protein: CASSNTGDYTEAFF; CDR3 DNA: TGTGCCAGCAGCAACACAGGGGATTACACTGAAGCTTTCTTT
V gene: TRBV10-1; D gene: NA; J gene: TRBJ2-3; clone size: NA; CDR3 protein: CASSRAVSTDTQYF; CDR3 DNA: TGCGCCAGCAGTCGAGCGGTGAGCACAGATACGCAGTATTTT
V gene: TRBV15; D gene: TRBD2; J gene: TRBJ2-5; clone size: NA; CDR3 protein: CATSNYQAGGGETQYF; CDR3 DNA: TGTGCCACCAGCAACTACCAAGCGGGAGGGGGCGAGACCCAGTACTTC
V gene: TRBV7-2; D gene: NA; J gene: TRBJ1-2; clone size: few; CDR3 protein: CASSLEGSTNYGYTF; CDR3 DNA: TGTGCCAGCAGCTTAGAGGGTTCCACTAACTATGGCTACACCTTC
V gene: TRBV19; D gene: NA; J gene: TRBJ1-2; clone size: few; CDR3 protein: CASTARWGANYGYTF; CDR3 DNA: TGTGCCAGTACCGCTCGGTGGGGCGCAAACTATGGCTACACCTTC
V gene: TRBV7-7; D gene: TRBD1; J gene: TRBJ2-2; clone size: NA; CDR3 protein: CASSYGTGENTGELFF; CDR3 DNA: TGTGCTAGCAGCTATGGGACAGGAGAGAACACCGGGGAGCTGTTTTTT
V gene: TRBV28; D gene: TRBD2; J gene: TRBJ2-3; clone size: many; CDR3 protein: CASSLELAGGQDTQYF; CDR3 DNA: TGTGCCAGCAGTCTCGAACTAGCGGGAGGGCAGGATACGCAGTATTTT
V gene: TRBV6-1; D gene: NA; J gene: TRBJ1-5; clone size: many; CDR3 protein: CASSEAGGGNQPQHF; CDR3 DNA: TGTGCCAGCAGTGAAGCTGGCGGGGGCAATCAGCCCCAGCATTTT
V gene: TRBV12-3/TRBV12-4; D gene: NA; J gene: TRBJ1-5; clone size: many; CDR3 protein: CASRPHENSNQPQHF; CDR3 DNA: TGTGCCAGCAGACCACACGAGAATAGCAATCAGCCCCAGCATTTT
V gene: TRBV27; D gene: TRBD1; J gene: TRBJ2-2; clone size: NA; CDR3 protein: CASSLWGTAFPGELFF; CDR3 DNA: TGTGCCAGCAGTTTATGGGGGACAGCTTTCCCCGGGGAGCTGTTTTTT
V gene: TRBV28; D gene: NA; J gene: TRBJ2-2; clone size: NA; CDR3 protein: CASSLTWDTGELFF; CDR3 DNA: TGTGCCAGCAGTTTGACATGGGACACCGGGGAGCTGTTTTTT
V gene: TRBV28; D gene: NA; J gene: TRBJ1-2; clone size: many; CDR3 protein: CARSFILKDLIYGYTF; CDR3 DNA: TGTGCCAGAAGTTTTATCCTGAAGGACCTCATCTATGGCTACACCTTC
V gene: TRBV5-5; D gene: TRBD1; J gene: TRBJ2-1; clone size: few; CDR3 protein: CASSHPGQGIFEQFF; CDR3 DNA: TGTGCCAGCAGCCATCCGGGACAGGGAATTTTTGAGCAGTTCTTC
V gene: TRBV5-4; D gene: TRBD2; J gene: TRBJ2-5; clone size: few; CDR3 protein: CASSSIIGPGTSGETQYF; CDR3 DNA: TGTGCCAGCAGCTCGATCATTGGACCCGGGACTAGCGGTGAGACCCAGTACTTC
V gene: TRBV7-2; D gene: NA; J gene: TRBJ2-1; clone size: few; CDR3 protein: CASSVPGDEGDNEQFF; CDR3 DNA: TGTGCCAGCAGCGTTCCGGGCGACGAGGGAGACAATGAGCAGTTCTTC
V gene: TRBV29-1; D gene: NA; J gene: TRBJ1-2; clone size: many; CDR3 protein: CSVFGLYTGWNGYTF; CDR3 DNA: TGCAGCGTTTTTGGCCTTTATACAGGGTGGAATGGCTACACCTTC
V gene: TRBV19; D gene: NA; J gene: TRBJ2-1; clone size: NA; CDR3 protein: CASSITSSYNEQFF; CDR3 DNA: TGTGCCAGTAGTATAACTAGCTCCTACAATGAGCAGTTCTTC
V gene: TRBV27; D gene: TRBD2; J gene: TRBJ2-7; clone size: many; CDR3 protein: CASSLRGLAGGPLHEQYF; CDR3 DNA: TGTGCCAGCAGTTTAAGGGGACTAGCGGGAGGGCCTCTTCACGAGCAGTACTTC
V gene: TRBV12-3/TRBV12-4; D gene: NA; J gene: TRBJ1-2; clone size: many; CDR3 protein: CASSLRTVLYGYTF; CDR3 DNA: TGTGCCAGCAGCCTAAGGACGGTCCTCTATGGCTACACCTTC
V gene: TRBV6-1; D gene: TRBD2; J gene: TRBJ2-5; clone size: many; CDR3 protein: CASRGLAGVGETQYF; CDR3 DNA: TGTGCCAGCAGGGGACTAGCGGGAGTCGGAGAGACCCAGTACTTC
V gene: TRBV7-9; D gene: NA; J gene: TRBJ2-5; clone size: few; CDR3 protein: CASSLRSYQETQYF; CDR3 DNA: TGTGCCAGCAGCTTAAGATCTTATCAAGAGACCCAGTACTTC
V gene: TRBV10-2; D gene: TRBD1; J gene: TRBJ1-5; clone size: few; CDR3 protein: CASRTGARDQPQHF; CDR3 DNA: TGCGCCAGCCGGACAGGGGCACGGGATCAGCCCCAGCATTTT